Sequencing of this T cell receptor beta chain was carried out in a study of T-cell memory formation after mild COVID-19. Whole-study context: TCR clustering was largely donor specific. Study results and caveats: There were some responding clones in pre-infection memory, which suggested that cross-reactive memory had joined.

TCRdb re-analysed the 5' RACE reads in MiXCR, keeping a single row per CDR3 protein. Of more than 300,000 distinct CDR3 sequences listed, 20% to 25% are singletons. In its sample, this clonotype was seen a few times. Antigen unknown. Per germline, CDR1 SGHDN and CDR2 FVKESK. The V end lost 7 bases, the J end lost 6 bases, and 19 bases lay between the germline ends. This CDR3 is built from 15 residues. Sequencing was carried out using PBMCs or a T cell subset sorted from them (not recorded which). This TCR was sampled from a man aged 18 to 30 who had mild COVID-19 (a few samples of this study predate the infection). Cell type and time point are not known. The V call is TRBV14, the J call TRBJ2-1; D unclear. CDR3 sequence (DNA): TGTGCCAGCAAGGACCACACGGAAACGGGCAATGAGCAGTTCTTC. Translated: CASKDHTETGNEQFF. Full variable domain (remainder filled in from reference TRBV14 and TRBJ2-1): EAGVTQFPSHSVIEKGQTVTLRCDPISGHDNLYWYRRVMGKEIKFLLHFVKESKQDESGMPNNRFLAERTGGTYSTLKVQPAELEDSGVYFCASKDHTETGNEQFFGPGTRLTVL.